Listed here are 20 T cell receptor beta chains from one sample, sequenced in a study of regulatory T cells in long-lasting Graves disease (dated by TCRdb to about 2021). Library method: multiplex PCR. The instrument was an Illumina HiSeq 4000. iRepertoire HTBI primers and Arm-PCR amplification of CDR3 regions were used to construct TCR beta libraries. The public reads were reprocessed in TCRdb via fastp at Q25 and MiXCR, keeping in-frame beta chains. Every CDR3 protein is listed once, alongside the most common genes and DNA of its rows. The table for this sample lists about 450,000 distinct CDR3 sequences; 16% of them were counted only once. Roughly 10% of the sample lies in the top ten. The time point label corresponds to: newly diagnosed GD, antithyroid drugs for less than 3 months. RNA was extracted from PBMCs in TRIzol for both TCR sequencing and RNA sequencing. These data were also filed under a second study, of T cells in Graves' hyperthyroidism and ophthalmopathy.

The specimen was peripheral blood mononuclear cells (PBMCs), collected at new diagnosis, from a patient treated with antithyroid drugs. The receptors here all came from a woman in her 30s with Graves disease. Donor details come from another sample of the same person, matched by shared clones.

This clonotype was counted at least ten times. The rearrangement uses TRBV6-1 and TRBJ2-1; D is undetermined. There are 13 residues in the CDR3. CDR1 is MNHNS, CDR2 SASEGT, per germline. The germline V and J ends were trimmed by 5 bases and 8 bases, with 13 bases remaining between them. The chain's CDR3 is CASSPSLVDEQFF. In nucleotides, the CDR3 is TGTGCCAGCAGTCCCTCTCTGGTGGATGAGCAGTTCTTC.

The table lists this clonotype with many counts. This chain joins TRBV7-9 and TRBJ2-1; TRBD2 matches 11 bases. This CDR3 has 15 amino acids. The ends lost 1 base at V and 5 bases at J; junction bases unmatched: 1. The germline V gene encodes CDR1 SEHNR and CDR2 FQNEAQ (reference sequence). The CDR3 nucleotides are TGTGCCAGCAGCTTAGTGGGACTAGCGGACAATGAGCAGTTCTTC. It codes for CASSLVGLADNEQFF.

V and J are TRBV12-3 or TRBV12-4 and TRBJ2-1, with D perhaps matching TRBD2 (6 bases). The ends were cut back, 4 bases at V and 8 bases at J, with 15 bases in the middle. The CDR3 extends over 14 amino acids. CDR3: CASSSGTPPDEQFF. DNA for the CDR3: TGTGCCAGCAGTTCCGGGACTCCCCCCGATGAGCAGTTCTTC.

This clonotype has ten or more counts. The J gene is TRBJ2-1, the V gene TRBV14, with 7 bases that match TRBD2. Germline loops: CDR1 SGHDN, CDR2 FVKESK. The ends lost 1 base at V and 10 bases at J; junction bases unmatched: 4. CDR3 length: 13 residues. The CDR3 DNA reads TGTGCCAGCAGCCAAGGGCGACTAGCAGAGCAGTTCTTC. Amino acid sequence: CASSQGRLAEQFF.

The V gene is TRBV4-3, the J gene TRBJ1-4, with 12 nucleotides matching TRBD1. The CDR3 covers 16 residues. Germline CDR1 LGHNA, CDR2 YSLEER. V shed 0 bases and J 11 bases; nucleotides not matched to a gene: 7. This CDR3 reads CASSQDLGQGAPKLFF. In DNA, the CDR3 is TGCGCCAGCAGCCAAGATTTGGGACAGGGGGCGCCGAAACTGTTTTTT.

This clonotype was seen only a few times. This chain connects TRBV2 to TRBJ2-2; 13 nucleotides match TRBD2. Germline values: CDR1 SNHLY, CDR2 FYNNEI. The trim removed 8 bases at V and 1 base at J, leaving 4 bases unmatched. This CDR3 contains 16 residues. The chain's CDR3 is CASPGTSGMNTGELFF. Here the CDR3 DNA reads TGTGCCAGCCCCGGGACTAGCGGGATGAACACCGGGGAGCTGTTTTTT.

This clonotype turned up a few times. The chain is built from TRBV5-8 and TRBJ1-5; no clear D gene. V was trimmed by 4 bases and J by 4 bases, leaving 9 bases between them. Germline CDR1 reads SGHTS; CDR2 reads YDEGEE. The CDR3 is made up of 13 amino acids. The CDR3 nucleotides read TGTGCCAGCAGCCGTCAGGTTAATCAGCCCCAGCATTTT. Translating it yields CASSRQVNQPQHF.

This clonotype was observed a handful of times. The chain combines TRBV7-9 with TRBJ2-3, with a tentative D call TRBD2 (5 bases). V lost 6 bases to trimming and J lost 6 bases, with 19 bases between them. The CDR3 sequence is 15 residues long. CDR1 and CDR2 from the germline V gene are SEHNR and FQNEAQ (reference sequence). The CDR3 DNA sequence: TGTGCCAGCAGACGTCCTAGCCCGGAGGTGGATACGCAGTATTTT. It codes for CASRRPSPEVDTQYF.

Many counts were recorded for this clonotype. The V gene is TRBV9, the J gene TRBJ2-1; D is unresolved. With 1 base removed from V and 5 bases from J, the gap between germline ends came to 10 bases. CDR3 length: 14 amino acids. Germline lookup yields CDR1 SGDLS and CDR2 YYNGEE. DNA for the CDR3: TGTGCCAGCAGCGTATCCGGCCGCCACAATGAGCAGTTCTTC. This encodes CASSVSGRHNEQFF. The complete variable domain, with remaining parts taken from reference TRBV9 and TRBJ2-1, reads DSGVTQTPKHLITATGQRVTLRCSPRSGDLSVYWYQQSLDQGLQFLIQYYNGEERAKGNILERFSAQQFPDLHSELNLSSLELGDSALYFCASSVSGRHNEQFFGPGTRLTVL.

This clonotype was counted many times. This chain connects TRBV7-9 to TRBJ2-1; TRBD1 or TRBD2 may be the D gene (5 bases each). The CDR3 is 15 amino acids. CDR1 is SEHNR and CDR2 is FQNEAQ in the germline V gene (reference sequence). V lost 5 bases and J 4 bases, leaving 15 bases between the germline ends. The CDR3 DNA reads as TGTGCCAGCAGCGTCTCCGGGACCTTTTACAATGAGCAGTTCTTC. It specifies CASSVSGTFYNEQFF.

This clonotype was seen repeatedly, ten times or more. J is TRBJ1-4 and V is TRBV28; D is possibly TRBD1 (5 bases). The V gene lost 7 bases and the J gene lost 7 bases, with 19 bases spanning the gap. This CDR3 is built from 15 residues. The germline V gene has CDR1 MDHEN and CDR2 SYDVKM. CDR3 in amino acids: CASNSDSYLGEKLFF. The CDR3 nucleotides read TGTGCCAGCAATTCTGACAGTTACCTTGGTGAAAAACTGTTTTTT.

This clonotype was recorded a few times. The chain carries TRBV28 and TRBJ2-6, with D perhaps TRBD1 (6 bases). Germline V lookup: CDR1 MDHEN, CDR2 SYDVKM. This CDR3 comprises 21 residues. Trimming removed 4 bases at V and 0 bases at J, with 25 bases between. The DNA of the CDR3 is TGTGCCAGCAGTTCCATGGCGGTTTCTCCGGGACAATACTCTGGGGCCAACGTCCTGACTTTC. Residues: CASSSMAVSPGQYSGANVLTF. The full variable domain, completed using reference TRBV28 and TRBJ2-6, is DVKVTQSSRYLVKRTGEKVFLECVQDMDHENMFWYRQDPGLGLRLIYFSYDVKMKEKGDIPEGYSVSREKKERFSLILESASTNQTSMYLCASSSMAVSPGQYSGANVLTFGAGSRLTVL.

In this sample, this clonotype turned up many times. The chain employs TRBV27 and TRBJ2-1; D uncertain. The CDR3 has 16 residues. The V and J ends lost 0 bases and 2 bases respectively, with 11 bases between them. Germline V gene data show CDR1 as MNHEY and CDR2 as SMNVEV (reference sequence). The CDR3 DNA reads TGTGCCAGCAGTTTATCTCCCACGAGCGCCTACAATGAGCAGTTCTTC. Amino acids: CASSLSPTSAYNEQFF.

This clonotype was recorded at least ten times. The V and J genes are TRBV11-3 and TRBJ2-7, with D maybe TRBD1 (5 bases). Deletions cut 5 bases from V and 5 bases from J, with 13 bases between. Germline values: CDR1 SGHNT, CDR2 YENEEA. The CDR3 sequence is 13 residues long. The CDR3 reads CASSPGLRDEQYF. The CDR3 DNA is TGTGCCAGCAGCCCAGGGCTCAGGGACGAGCAGTACTTC.

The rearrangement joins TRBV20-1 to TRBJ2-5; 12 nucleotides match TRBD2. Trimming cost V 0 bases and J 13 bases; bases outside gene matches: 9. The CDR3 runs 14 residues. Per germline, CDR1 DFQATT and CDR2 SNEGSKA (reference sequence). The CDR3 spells CSARDLASGRGPYF. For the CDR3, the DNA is TGCAGTGCTAGAGATCTGGCTAGCGGGAGGGGACCGTACTTC.

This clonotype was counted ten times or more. CDR3 in amino acids: CAWAQGVSYEQYF. DNA of the CDR3: TGTGCCTGGGCACAGGGAGTCTCCTACGAGCAGTACTTC. The chain combines TRBV30 with TRBJ2-7, with D possibly TRBD1 on 6 matching bases. V shed 5 bases and J shed 0 bases, with 11 bases lying between them. This CDR3 has 13 amino acids. Germline V gene data show CDR1 as GTSNPN and CDR2 as SVGIG (reference sequence).

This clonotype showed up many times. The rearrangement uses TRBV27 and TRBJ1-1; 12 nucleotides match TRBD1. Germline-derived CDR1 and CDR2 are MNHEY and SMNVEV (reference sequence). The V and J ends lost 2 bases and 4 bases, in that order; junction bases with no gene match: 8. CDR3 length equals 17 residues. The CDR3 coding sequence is TGTGCCAGCAGTTTAAAGGGGACAGGGGGCTGGTTCACTGAAGCTTTCTTT. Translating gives CASSLKGTGGWFTEAFF.

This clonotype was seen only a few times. CDR3 nucleotide sequence: TGTGCCAGCAGCCCAAAGACTAGCGGAGTCTACAATGAGCAGTTCTTC. This encodes CASSPKTSGVYNEQFF. This sequence joins TRBV7-9 and TRBJ2-1; TRBD2 matches at 9 bases. Germline CDR1 reads SEHNR; CDR2 reads FQNEAQ (reference sequence). The V gene end was trimmed by 5 bases and the J gene end by 3 bases; junction bases not matched to a gene: 8. This CDR3 has 16 amino acids.

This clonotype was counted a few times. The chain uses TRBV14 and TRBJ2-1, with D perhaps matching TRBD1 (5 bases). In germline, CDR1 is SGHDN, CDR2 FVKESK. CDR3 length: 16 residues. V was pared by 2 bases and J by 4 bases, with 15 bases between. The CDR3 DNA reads TGTGCCAGCAGCCAATTTGGGCTTACAGGATACAATGAGCAGTTCTTC. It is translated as CASSQFGLTGYNEQFF.

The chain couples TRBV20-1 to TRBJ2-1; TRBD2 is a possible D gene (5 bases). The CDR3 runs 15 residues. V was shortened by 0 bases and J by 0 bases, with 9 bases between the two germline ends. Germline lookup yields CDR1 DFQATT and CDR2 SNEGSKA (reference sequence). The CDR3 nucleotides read TGCAGTGCTAGAGAGAACGGGAACTCCTACAATGAGCAGTTCTTC. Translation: CSARENGNSYNEQFF.